The TCR beta chain under discussion was sequenced for a study of shared clonotypes between healthy human individuals. CDR3 length: 17 residues. 150 to 250 ng DNA, about 33,000 T cell genomes, went into each sorted-subset replicate PCR. The table came from immunoSEQ multiplex PCR; TCRdb's copy has only in-frame clones and leaves some out. Here the sample spans 950,000 to 1,200,000 clones, approximately 75% being singletons. Source material: memory CD4+ T cells from PBMCs. Subset in this sample: CD45RA-negative fraction. This receptor was identified in a man aged 18 to 30 in good health. Some clones in this sample may be carry-over from other donors' samples. The chain links TRBV21-1 to TRBJ2-7; the table calls TRBD2, which could not be checked here. TRBV21-1 constitutes a pseudogene. CDR3 sequence (DNA): TGTGCCAGCAGCAAATTAGGCCTAGCTCCAACTCCTAGCGAGCAGTACTTC. Residues: CASSKLGLAPTPSEQYF.